A selection of T cell receptor beta chains follows, all from one sample in a study of cytotoxic CD8 clonotypes in ibrutinib-treated CLL. Assay used: immunoSEQ multiplex PCR; TCRdb lists only in-frame clones, some missing. The sample consists of under 45,000 clones, 65% to 70% of them appearing once. The sample here was PBMCs, taken at disease progression, from a patient treated with ibrutinib. The receptor source for this set is a human donor with chronic lymphocytic leukemia. Each CDR3 is given with its conserved first and last residue. A D gene is named only where the DNA matches it firmly. Only part of the rows carry a size: once, few, many, or a class if the clone is expanded.

abundance	j_gene	v_gene	d_gene	CDR3nt	CDR3aa
-	TRBJ2-3	TRBV5-4	-	TGTGCCAGCAGCTTGGAGGCGCGAACGGGGAATACGCAGTATTTT	CASSLEARTGNTQYF
-	TRBJ1-2	TRBV6-5	TRBD1	TGTGCCAGCAGTTACTTAGGACAGGCCTATGGCTACACCTTC	CASSYLGQAYGYTF
-	TRBJ2-3	TRBV9	TRBD2	TGTGCCAGCAGCCATAGGGAGGGCGCTGGGGATACGCAGTATTTT	CASSHREGAGDTQYF
-	TRBJ1-1	TRBV28	-	TGTGCCAGCAGTCCTCCCCGGCAGGGGCGGACTGAAGCTTTCTTT	CASSPPRQGRTEAFF
-	TRBJ2-7	TRBV4-2	-	TGTGCCAGCAGCCTCCTAAGGGGAGACAGAGCTAGCTCCTACGAGCAGTACTTC	CASSLLRGDRASSYEQYF
-	TRBJ1-4	TRBV5-1	-	TGCGCCAGCAGCTTGGCCAGGAATGAAAAACTGTTTTTT	CASSLARNEKLFF
-	TRBJ1-1	TRBV4-1	-	TGCGCCAGCAGCCCAGAGAGGGGCGGACGGAACACTGAAGCTTTCTTT	CASSPERGGRNTEAFF
once	TRBJ2-1	TRBV4-3	-	TGCGCCAGCAGCCAAGATCGTTCCAATGAGCAGTTCTTC	CASSQDRSNEQFF
-	TRBJ2-7	TRBV9	-	TGTGCCAGCAGCGTAGAATCGGCTTACGAGCAGTACTTC	CASSVESAYEQYF
-	TRBJ2-3	TRBV21-1	-	TGTGCCAGCAGCAATGGCCAGCTCGCACCCCTTAGCACAGATACGCAGTATTTT	CASSNGQLAPLSTDTQYF
-	TRBJ2-7	TRBV2	TRBD2	TGTGCCAGCAGTGTTCGTACTAGCGCTTCCTACGAGCAGTACTTC	CASSVRTSASYEQYF
-	TRBJ1-1	TRBV7-3	TRBD1	TGTGCCAGCAGCTTGGCACAGGGGACGCGGGACACTGAAGCTTTCTTT	CASSLAQGTRDTEAFF
few	TRBJ2-4	TRBV27	-	TGTGCCAGCAGTCCAGCCCAGGGAAACGGGGTGAACATTCAGTACTTC	CASSPAQGNGVNIQYF
few	TRBJ1-1	TRBV28	TRBD1	TGTGCCAGCGGGTTCGACAGGGGGAGAACCGTTCTCACTGAAGCTTTCTTT	CASGFDRGRTVLTEAFF
-	TRBJ2-3	TRBV28	-	TGTGCCAGCAGTATTGGGGGCACAGATACGCAGTATTTT	CASSIGGTDTQYF
large	TRBJ2-1	TRBV19	-	TGTGCCAGTAGTATAGGTGGGCGGGTTGAGCAGTTCTTC	CASSIGGRVEQFF
few	TRBJ1-2	TRBV30	-	TGTGCCTGGAGTGTACTTCCGCCTTATGGCTACACCTTC	CAWSVLPPYGYTF
few	TRBJ2-5	TRBV27	TRBD2	TGTGCCAGCAGCCGCGGGACTAGCGGGAGGTCGGAGACCCAGTACTTC	CASSRGTSGRSETQYF
-	TRBJ1-4	TRBV5-6	-	TGTGCCAGCAGACCCCTGGGGGGTGAAAAACTGTTTTTT	CASRPLGGEKLFF
-	TRBJ1-5	TRBV7-9	-	TGTGCCAGCAGCCCGCCGGGCCAGCCCCAGCATTTT	CASSPPGQPQHF
few	TRBJ1-1	TRBV19	-	TGTGCCAGTAGTACTCCCAAGGGTGCAGGGAACACTGAAGCTTTCTTT	CASSTPKGAGNTEAFF
-	TRBJ2-1	TRBV18	-	TGTGCCAGCTCCCAACTAACCGGGGGTCGAGGAAATGAGCAGTTCTTC	CASSQLTGGRGNEQFF
-	TRBJ1-5	TRBV15	-	TGTGCCACCAGCAGAGTGGCGGGGGGATATAGCAATCAGCCCCAGCATTTT	CATSRVAGGYSNQPQHF
-	TRBJ2-5	TRBV5-4	-	TGTGCCAGCAGCTCCACTAGTTCGGAAGAGACCCAGTACTTC	CASSSTSSEETQYF
-	TRBJ2-1	TRBV7-3	TRBD2	TGTGCCAGCAGCCCAAACTCCGGGACTAGCGGACCACTTGAGCAGTTCTTC	CASSPNSGTSGPLEQFF